This TCR beta chain originates from a study of beta chain features in type 1 diabetes. Study-level background: Sorted cells from all samples, numbering approximately 100 million, were examined. Broader study findings: PCR might pick shorter templates more often, in the same way for patients and controls. VDJ junctions from type 1 diabetes patients carried fewer insertions and larger deletions. When Type 1 diabetes patients were examined, their TCRB CDR3s proved moderately but significantly shorter in all four CD4+ subsets.

A few counts support this clone. The antigen is unknown. As every portion of the isolated RNA was reverse transcribed, the sequencing read expressed TCRB transcripts. Clones were sequenced by immunoSEQ multiplex PCR, and TCRdb holds only the in-frame ones, with some missing. There are under 300,000 clones in the sample; about 15% occur only once, and 0.019% lies in the top ten. Sorted populations all had greater than 98% purity. Germline assignment: CDR1 SGHVS and CDR2 FNYEAQ. This CDR3 has 13 amino acids. Trimming took off 3 bases at V and 4 bases at J, with 9 bases between the two ends. This receptor was taken from a young man with type 1 diabetes. This chain links TRBV7-6 with TRBJ2-5; TRBD1 is a possible D gene (6 bases). The sequenced material came from naive CD4+ T cells from blood. The CDR3, as DNA: TGTGCCAGCAGCTTTACAGGGAGAGAGACCCAGTACTTC. Translation: CASSFTGRETQYF. Together with reference TRBV7-6 and TRBJ2-5, the CDR3 gives the full variable domain: GAGVSQSPRYKVTKRGQDVALRCDPISGHVSLYWYRQALGQGPEFLTYFNYEAQQDKSGLPNDRFSAERPEGSISTLTIQRTEQRDSAMYRCASSFTGRETQYFGPGTRLLVL.